This TCR beta chain was recovered during a study of blood T cell repertoires in COVID-19. About the research overall: From the United States, Italy and Spain came samples of acute and convalescent COVID-19.

This clone appeared a few times. This CDR3 has 14 amino acids. CDR1 is SEHNR, CDR2 FQNEAQ, per germline (reference sequence). Trimming left V 1 base short and J 7 bases short, with 11 bases between. Original processing methods: Amplified reference gene primers provided the basis for estimating nucleated cell counts. Using immunoSEQ multiplex PCR, the repertoire was profiled, and TCRdb retains in-frame clones only, with some absent. The V and J calls and clone size are taken from that table; D and trimming were inferred from the DNA. The data show fewer than 250,000 clones, 84% seen once. Sequenced: peripheral blood. This sequence joins TRBV7-9 and TRBJ2-1; D is unclear. The sequence was collected from a woman aged 45 to 65 with active or convalescent COVID-19. CDR3 coding DNA: TGTGCCAGCAGCTTAGAGTCGATCGAGAATGAGCAGTTCTTC. Protein product: CASSLESIENEQFF. Full variable domain (outside the CDR3, taken from reference TRBV7-9 and TRBJ2-1): DTGVSQNPRHKITKRGQNVTFRCDPISEHNRLYWYRQTLGQGPEFLTYFQNEAQLEKSRLLSDRFSAERPKGSFSTLEIQRTEQGDSAMYLCASSLESIENEQFFGPGTRLTVL.